Described below is a single T cell receptor (beta chain) sequence and its context. Its antigen is still unknown. No much larger clone exists at a distance of one base, and base qualities are not known. The sample comes from a study of shared clonotypes between healthy human individuals (TCRdb year 2020). The study in broad terms: A couple of women and a few men aged 18 to 49 years were included in the cohort. For each donor, CD4 naive and CD4 memory were each run on three plates, CD8 naive on two plates, and CD8 memory on one plate. To estimate repertoire size and how much clonotype sharing occurs between individuals, the study deeply sequenced the blood TCR repertoires of five healthy adults. Libraries were prepared and TCR repertoires were sequenced by different laboratories using diverse techniques, in order to increase sequencing depth and limit assay-specific biases. Leukapheresis yielded between about 0.85 and 10 billion PBMCs per donor. Broad study findings and their caveats: Across a handful of donors, roughly 5.1% of naive CD4, around 3.3% of naive CD8, about 2.3% of memory CD4, and approximately 0.4% of memory CD8 clonotypes were shared. Because the study included a small number of donors, the genetic and exposure-history diversity represented was limited. Sampling was limited to blood, and TCR repertoires in tissue likely differ from TCR repertoires in blood. Larger estimated clonotype richness was generally found for naive subsets than for memory subsets. Rarefaction of sorted-subset datasets indicated incomplete sequencing despite the large sequencing depth. Pairwise subsampling indicated that sequencing depth was expected to affect the degree of clonotype sharing among donors. Clonotypes shared by all four sorted-subset donors showed higher generation probabilities than non-shared clonotypes.

Using the deep immunoSEQ assay, multiplex PCR amplified TCR CDR3 regions from genomic DNA. Extracted genomic DNA from each cell subset was spread evenly across all wells of several immunoSEQ 96-well plates, with each plate serving as a replicate. For sorted subsets, each replicate PCR was loaded with 200 ng genomic DNA, equivalent to about 33,000 T cell genomes. Purified libraries were measured with a Qubit 3.0 fluorometer, size-checked on a Bioanalyzer 2100, and measured again with the KAPA Library Quantification kit. Every immunoSEQ 96-well plate was sequenced on a dedicated single-read 150-cycle Illumina NextSeq 550 flow cell. Per the original workflow: Because the immunoSEQ output held only junctional sequences and lacked quality scores, the filtering could not match the filtering applied to full-length reads. To assign V/J genes and CDR3, sequences were annotated using PyIR, a Python wrapper for IgBLAST v1.9, with IMGT germline references. Reads were removed for weak V/J assignments (E-value above 1e-6), missing CDR3, stop codons, out-of-frame junctions, or ambiguous translated residues. V3J clonotypes were defined as sequences sharing the same inferred V gene, J gene, and CDR3 amino acid sequence. Percentage overlap between repertoires was calculated by dividing the number of shared unique clonotypes by the size of the smaller repertoire. RTK rarefaction, the Chao1 estimator, and Recon v2.1 estimates of unobserved clonotypes were used to assess repertoire richness. Generation probabilities were computed with OLGA for all TCRbeta clonotypes obtained by the gDNA method from a few donors. TCRdb's version of the immuneACCESS table is confined to in-frame rearrangements and falls short of the full clone set. An unresolved V gene accounts for under half of the shortfall where checked; the remainder is of unknown origin. D and trimming were read from the DNA, whereas the V and J calls and clone size are those reported in that table. The sample table contains 2 million to 2.5 million clones; only one count was recorded for nearly 97% of them. The ten largest clones add up to 0.13% of the sample.

CDR1 and CDR2, per the germline V gene (reference sequence), are GTSNPN and SVGIG. Trimming at the junction amounts to 2 bases on V and 2 bases on J, and the germline ends lie 10 bases apart. The cysteine opens and the phenylalanine closes a CDR3 of 14 amino acids. Of all the DNA, just the CDR3 is kept, 42 bases in frame from base 1. Healthy HIV-negative adults with no recently reported acute infections or vaccinations were included as donors. Every donor was a Caucasian adult residing in Nashville, Tennessee, USA. CD4+ T cells were enriched through magnetic negative selection, after which naive cells were positively selected on CD45RA and the remaining negative fraction served as the memory subset. After blood collection by leukapheresis, PBMCs were isolated using Ficoll-Histopaque density gradient centrifugation and then cryopreserved in the vapor phase of liquid nitrogen. Purity and quantity of every magnetically sorted T cell population were checked by analytical flow cytometry. From each sorted fraction, genomic DNA was isolated and quantified by UV absorbance on a Nanodrop 2000c.

This sequence was found in a young man in good health. The chain was built from TRBV30 and TRBJ1-5, with no reliable assignment of the D segment. Sequencing was performed on naive CD4+ T cells sorted from blood. The intended sense of this specimen's cell subset or site label: CD45RA+ positively selected. The nucleotide sequence is given as TGTGCCTGGAGTCCGATGTTAGGCAATCAGCCCCAGCATTTT. Its translation is CAWSPMLGNQPQHF.